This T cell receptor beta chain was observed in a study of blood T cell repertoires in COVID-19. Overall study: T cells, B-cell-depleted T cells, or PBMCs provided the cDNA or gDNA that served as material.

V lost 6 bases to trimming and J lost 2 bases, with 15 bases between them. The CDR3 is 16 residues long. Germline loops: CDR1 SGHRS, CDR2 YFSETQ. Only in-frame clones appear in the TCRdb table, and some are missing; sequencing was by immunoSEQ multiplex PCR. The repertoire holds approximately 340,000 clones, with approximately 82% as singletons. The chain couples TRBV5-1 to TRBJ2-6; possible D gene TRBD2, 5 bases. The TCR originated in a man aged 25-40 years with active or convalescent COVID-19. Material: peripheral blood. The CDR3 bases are TGCGCCAGCACCTCAGGAGGAGGAACTGGGGCCAACGTCCTGACTTTC. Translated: CASTSGGGTGANVLTF.